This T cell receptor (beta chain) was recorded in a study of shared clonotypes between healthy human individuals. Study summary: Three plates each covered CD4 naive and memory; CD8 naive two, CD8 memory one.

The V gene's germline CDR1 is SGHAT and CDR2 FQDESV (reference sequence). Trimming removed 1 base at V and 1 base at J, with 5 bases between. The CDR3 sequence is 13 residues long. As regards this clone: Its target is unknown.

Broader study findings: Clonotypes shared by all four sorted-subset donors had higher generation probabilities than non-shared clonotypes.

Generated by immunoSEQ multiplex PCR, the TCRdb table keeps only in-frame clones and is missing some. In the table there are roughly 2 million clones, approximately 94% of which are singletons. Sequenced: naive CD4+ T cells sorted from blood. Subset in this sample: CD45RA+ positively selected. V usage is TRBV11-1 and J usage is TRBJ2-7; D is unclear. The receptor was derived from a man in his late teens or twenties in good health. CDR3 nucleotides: TGTGCCAGCAGCTTAGATAATTCCTACGAGCAGTACTTC. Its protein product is CASSLDNSYEQYF.